This is a list of T cell receptor beta chains from one sample in a study of shared clonotypes between healthy human individuals. Sequenced by immunoSEQ multiplex PCR; TCRdb stores in-frame clones only, minus some. The table shows around 700,000 clones, with roughly 72% occurring only once. Sequenced input: memory CD4+ T cells sorted from blood. The receptor source for this set is a woman in her 30s in good health. CDR3s include the opening cysteine and the closing phenylalanine or tryptophan. D genes are given only for firm matches. Rows may omit the clone size; those that give it use once, few, many or a size class.

J gene | V gene | D gene | clone size | CDR3 protein | CDR3 DNA
TRBJ1-4 | TRBV4-2 | . | . | CASSQDLGDINEKLFF | TGTGCCAGCAGCCAAGATTTGGGCGACATTAATGAAAAACTGTTTTTT
TRBJ1-2 | TRBV6-6 | . | . | CASGENYGYTF | TGTGCCAGCGGAGAAAACTATGGCTACACCTTC
TRBJ2-4 | TRBV7-3 | . | . | CASSLSPGTSKNIQYF | TGTGCCAGCAGCTTATCCCCCGGGACTTCTAAAAACATTCAGTACTTC
TRBJ1-1 | TRBV28 | . | . | CASSSNLGVGTEAFF | TGTGCCAGCAGTTCCAATTTGGGGGTGGGCACTGAAGCTTTCTTT
TRBJ1-2 | TRBV14 | . | . | CASSQDHRPTTNYGYTF | TGTGCCAGCAGCCAAGATCACAGGCCAACTACTAACTATGGCTACACCTTC
TRBJ1-5 | TRBV30 | TRBD1 | . | CAWRPDDRGNQPQHF | TGTGCCTGGAGGCCGGATGACAGGGGCAATCAGCCCCAGCATTTT
TRBJ2-3 | TRBV7-9 | . | . | CASSLTSPDTQYF | TGTGCCAGCAGCTTAACCTCCCCAGATACGCAGTATTTT
TRBJ1-5 | TRBV7-2 | . | . | CASSLWQNQPQHF | TGTGCCAGCAGCTTATGGCAGAATCAGCCCCAGCATTTT
TRBJ1-1 | TRBV18 | . | . | CASSPRMTEAFF | TGTGCCAGCTCACCTCGAATGACCGAAGCTTTCTTT
TRBJ2-1 | TRBV29-1 | TRBD1 | . | CSGRQGFSLDEQFF | TGCAGCGGAAGACAGGGTTTCAGTTTGGATGAGCAGTTCTTC
TRBJ1-5 | TRBV28 | . | . | CAAGGINQPQHF | TGTGCAGCCGGGGGGATCAATCAGCCCCAGCATTTT
TRBJ1-1 | TRBV25-1 | TRBD1 | . | CASRQSLGTVGRHTEAFF | TGTGCCAGCAGACAGTCGCTAGGGACAGTCGGTCGGCACACTGAAGCTTTCTTT
TRBJ2-2 | TRBV9 | . | once | CASSLQGGGFTGELFF | TGTGCCAGCAGCTTACAGGGAGGAGGGTTCACCGGGGAGCTGTTTTTT
TRBJ1-1 | TRBV30 | . | . | CAWGRTEAFF | TGTGCCTGGGGCAGGACTGAAGCTTTCTTT
TRBJ2-7 | TRBV11-1 | TRBD2 | . | CASSLGSGGANEQYF | TGTGCCAGCAGCTTAGGGTCGGGAGGAGCAAACGAGCAGTACTTC
TRBJ2-1 | TRBV29-1 | TRBD2 | . | CSVGLAGGNEQFF | TGCAGCGTTGGACTAGCGGGAGGAAATGAGCAGTTCTTC